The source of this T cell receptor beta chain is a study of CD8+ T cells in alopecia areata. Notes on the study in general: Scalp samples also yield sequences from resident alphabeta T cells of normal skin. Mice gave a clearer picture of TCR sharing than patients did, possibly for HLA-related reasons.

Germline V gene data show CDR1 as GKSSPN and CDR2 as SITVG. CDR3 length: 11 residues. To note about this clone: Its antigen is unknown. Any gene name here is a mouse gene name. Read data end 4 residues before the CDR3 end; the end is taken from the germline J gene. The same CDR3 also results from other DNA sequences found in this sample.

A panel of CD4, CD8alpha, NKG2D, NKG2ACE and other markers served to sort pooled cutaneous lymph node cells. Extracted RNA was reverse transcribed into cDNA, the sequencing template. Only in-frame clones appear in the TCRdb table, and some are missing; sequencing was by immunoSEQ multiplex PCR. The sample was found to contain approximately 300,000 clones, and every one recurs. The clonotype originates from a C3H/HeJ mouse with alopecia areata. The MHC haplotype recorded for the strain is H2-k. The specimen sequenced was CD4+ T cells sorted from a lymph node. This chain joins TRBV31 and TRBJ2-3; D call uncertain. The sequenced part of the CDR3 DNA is TGTGCCTGGAGTCTAGGAGAA. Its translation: CAWSLGE. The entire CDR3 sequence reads CAWSLGETLYF. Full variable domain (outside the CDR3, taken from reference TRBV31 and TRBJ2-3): AQTIHQWPVAEIKAVGSPLSLGCTIKGKSSPNLYWYWQATGGTLQQLFYSITVGQVESVVQLNLSASRPKDDQFILSTEKLLLSHSGFYLCAWSLGETLYFGSGTRLTVL.